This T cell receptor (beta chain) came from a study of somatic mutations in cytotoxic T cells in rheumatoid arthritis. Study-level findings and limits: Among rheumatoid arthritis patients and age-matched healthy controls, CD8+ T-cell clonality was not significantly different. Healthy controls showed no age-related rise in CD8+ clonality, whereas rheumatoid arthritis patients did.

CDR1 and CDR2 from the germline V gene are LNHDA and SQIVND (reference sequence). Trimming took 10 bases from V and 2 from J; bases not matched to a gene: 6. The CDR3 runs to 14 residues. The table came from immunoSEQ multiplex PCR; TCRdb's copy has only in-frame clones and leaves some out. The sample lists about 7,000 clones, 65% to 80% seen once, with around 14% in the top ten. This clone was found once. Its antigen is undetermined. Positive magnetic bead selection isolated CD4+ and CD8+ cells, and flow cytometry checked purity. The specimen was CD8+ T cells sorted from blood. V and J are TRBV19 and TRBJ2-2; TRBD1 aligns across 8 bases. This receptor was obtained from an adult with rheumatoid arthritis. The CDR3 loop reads CAIAPGGNTGELFF. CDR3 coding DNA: TGTGCCATCGCGCCAGGGGGCAACACCGGGGAGCTGTTTTTT.